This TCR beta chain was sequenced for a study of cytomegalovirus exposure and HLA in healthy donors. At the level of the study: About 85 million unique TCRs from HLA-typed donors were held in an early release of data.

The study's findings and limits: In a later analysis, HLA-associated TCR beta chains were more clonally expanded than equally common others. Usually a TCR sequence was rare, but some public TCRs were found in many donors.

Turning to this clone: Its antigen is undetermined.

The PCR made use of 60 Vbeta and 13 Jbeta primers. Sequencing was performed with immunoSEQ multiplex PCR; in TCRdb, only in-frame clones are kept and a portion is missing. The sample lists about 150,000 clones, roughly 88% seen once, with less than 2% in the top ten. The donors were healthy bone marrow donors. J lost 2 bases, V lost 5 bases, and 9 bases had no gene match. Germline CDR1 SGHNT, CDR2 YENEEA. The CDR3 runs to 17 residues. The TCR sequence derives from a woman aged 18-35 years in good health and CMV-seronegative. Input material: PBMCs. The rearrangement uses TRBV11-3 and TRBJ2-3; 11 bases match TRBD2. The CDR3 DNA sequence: TGTGCCAGCAGCGCCCGAACTAGCGGGGGCCTCACAGATACGCAGTATTTT. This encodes CASSARTSGGLTDTQYF. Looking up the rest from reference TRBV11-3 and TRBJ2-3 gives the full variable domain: EAGVVQSPRYKIIEKKQPVAFWCNPISGHNTLYWYLQNLGQGPELLIRYENEEAVDDSQLPKDRFSAERLKGVDSTLKIQPAELGDSAVYLCASSARTSGGLTDTQYFGPGTRLTVL.